This TCR beta chain derives from a study of T cells in Graves' hyperthyroidism and ophthalmopathy. TCR beta CDR3 region amplification was performed from RNA transcripts. HTBI primers were the set used in a first-round RT-PCR of the TCR CDR3. TCRdb reprocessed the multiplex PCR reads via MiXCR and lists one record per CDR3 protein. The repertoire consists of some 400,000 distinct CDR3 sequences, with less than 15% occurring once and the leading ten covering roughly 20%. This clonotype was recorded at least ten times. The antigen remains unidentified. Whole-study results and caveats: Model output signaled ophthalmopathy a median roughly 6 months ahead of onset. Blood samples included most of the expanded thyroid clonotypes exceeding 0.001.

Sequences were obtained from blood. The sequence derives from a man aged 25 to 40 with Graves' hyperthyroidism that later progressed to Graves' ophthalmopathy.

CDR3 loop: CSARDPRGGETQYF. In DNA form, the CDR3 reads TGCAGTGCAAGGGACCCTCGGGGGGGAGAGACCCAGTACTTC. The V and J genes are TRBV20-1 and TRBJ2-5; TRBD2 matches 8 bases. CDR1 DFQATT and CDR2 SNEGSKA come from the germline V gene (reference sequence). The CDR3 length is 14 residues. With V trimmed by 6 bases and J by 4 bases, 10 bases remained unmatched.